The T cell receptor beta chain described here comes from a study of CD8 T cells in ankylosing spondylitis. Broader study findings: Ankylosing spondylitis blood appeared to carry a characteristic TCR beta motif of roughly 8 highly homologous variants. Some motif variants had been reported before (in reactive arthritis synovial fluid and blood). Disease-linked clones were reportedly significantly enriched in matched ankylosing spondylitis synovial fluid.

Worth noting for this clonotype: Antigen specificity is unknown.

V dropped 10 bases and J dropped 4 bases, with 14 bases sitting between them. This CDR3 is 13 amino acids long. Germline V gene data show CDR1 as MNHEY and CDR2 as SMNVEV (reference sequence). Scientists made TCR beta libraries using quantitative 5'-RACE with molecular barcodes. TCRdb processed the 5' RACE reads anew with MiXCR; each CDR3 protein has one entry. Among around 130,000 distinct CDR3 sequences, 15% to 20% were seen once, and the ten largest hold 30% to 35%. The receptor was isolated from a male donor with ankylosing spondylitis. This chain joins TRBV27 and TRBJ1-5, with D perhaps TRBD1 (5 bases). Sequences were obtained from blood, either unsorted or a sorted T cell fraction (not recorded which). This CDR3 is CATGGGWNQPQHF. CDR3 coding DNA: TGTGCCACCGGGGGGGGTTGGAATCAGCCCCAGCATTTT.